Following are 15 T cell receptor beta chains from one sample sequenced in a study of circulating CD8 cells and anti-PD-1 response in melanoma. From live CD3+CD8+TCRalphabeta+ cells, four PD-1 and/or TIGIT subsets were sorted. Using roughly 14 ng of total RNA, TCR libraries were made with the QIAseq Immune Repertoire TCR panel. A single record per CDR3 protein comes from TCRdb applying MiXCR to the reads. The sample lists over a thousand distinct CDR3 sequences, roughly 8% occurring once. Source: CD8+ T cells from PBMCs, taken at baseline or after one month of anti-PD-1 therapy (not recorded which). The receptors shown here come from a human donor with melanoma.

By share, this clonotype counts as large (0.1 to 1%). This chain joins TRBV19 and TRBJ2-1; TRBD2 matches at 12 bases. This CDR3 spans 15 amino acids. Germline V gene lookup returns CDR1 LNHDA and CDR2 SQIVND (reference sequence). V shed 6 bases and J 5 bases; nucleotides not matched to a gene: 5. CDR3 in amino acids: CASSLLAGGNNEQFF. CDR3 coding DNA: TGTGCCAGTAGCTTACTAGCGGGGGGAAACAATGAGCAGTTCTTC. The full variable domain, its missing parts supplied by reference TRBV19 and TRBJ2-1, is DGGITQSPKYLFRKEGQNVTLSCEQNLNHDAMYWYRQDPGQGLRLIYYSQIVNDFQKGDIAEGYSVSREKKESFPLTVTSAQKNPTAFYLCASSLLAGGNNEQFFGPGTRLTVL.

Sample share makes this clonotype medium-sized. This chain uses TRBV20-1 with TRBJ2-3; D remains ambiguous. V was cut by 2 bases and J by 6 bases, with 3 bases left in between. Germline loops: CDR1 DFQATT, CDR2 SNEGSKA (reference sequence). This CDR3 region has 10 residues. CDR3 nucleotide sequence: TGCAGTGCTAGATTGGATACGCAGTATTTT. Translated: CSARLDTQYF.

This rearrangement joins TRBV27 to TRBJ2-5; TRBD2 matches 12 bases. V was clipped by 5 bases and J by 4 bases; unmatched bases: 8. CDR1 and CDR2 (germline): MNHEY, SMNVEV (reference sequence). The CDR3 totals 16 residues. The CDR3 spells CASSEGLAGLLETQYF. CDR3 nucleotide sequence: TGTGCCAGCAGTGAGGGACTAGCGGGTCTGTTAGAGACCCAGTACTTC.

This clonotype is labeled medium-sized. This chain uses TRBV29-1 with TRBJ2-2; no clear D. V was pared by 5 bases and J by 6 bases, with 4 bases between. Germline CDR1 reads SQVTM; CDR2 reads ANQGSEA. The CDR3 sequence is 10 residues long. The CDR3 nucleotides are TGCAGCGTTTTTTCCGGGGAGCTGTTTTTT. Translating it yields CSVFSGELFF.

By its share, this clonotype is medium-sized (0.01 to 0.1%). The chain couples TRBV28 to TRBJ2-1; tentatively, D is TRBD2 (5 bases). The CDR3 extends over 15 amino acids. Trimming pared 5 bases from V and 0 bases from J, leaving 11 bases between. Germline assignment: CDR1 MDHEN and CDR2 SYDVKM. CDR3 residues: CASSRGESSYNEQFF. CDR3 nucleotide sequence: TGTGCCAGCAGTCGGGGTGAAAGCTCCTACAATGAGCAGTTCTTC.

Within the sample, this clonotype is medium-sized. The chain uses TRBV4-2 and TRBJ2-2, with TRBD1 identical over 9 bases. CDR1 is LGHNA and CDR2 is YNFKEQ in the germline V gene. With 4 bases clipped from V and 4 bases from J, the junction kept 16 bases outside the gene matches. The CDR3 contains 19 residues. This CDR3 is CASSPNLGGGQGTTGELFF. The DNA of the CDR3 is TGTGCCAGCAGCCCCAACCTGGGGGGGGGACAGGGCACCACCGGGGAGCTGTTTTTT.

By frequency in the sample, this clonotype is large. The chain is built from TRBV19 and TRBJ1-2; possible D gene TRBD1, 6 bases. CDR3 length equals 13 residues. Per germline, CDR1 LNHDA and CDR2 SQIVND (reference sequence). Trimming took off 5 bases at V and 3 bases at J, with 10 bases between the two ends. As DNA, the CDR3 is TGTGCCAGTAGTGCCTACAGGGACTATGGCTACACCTTC. This sequence encodes CASSAYRDYGYTF.

The chain carries TRBV19 and TRBJ2-7; 7 bases are shared with TRBD1. V shed 4 bases, J shed 3 bases, and the junction held 6 bases outside the gene matches. CDR1 LNHDA and CDR2 SQIVND come from the germline V gene (reference sequence). The CDR3 length is 14 residues. Here the CDR3 DNA reads TGTGCCAGTAGTAACCCCGGACAGGACTACGAGCAGTACTTC. It translates to CASSNPGQDYEQYF.

As concerns this clonotype: One end of the junction fails to match germline, which may point to a read error. The CDR3 here is CASSPVGVSYNERFF. CDR3 coding DNA: TGTGCCAGCAGCCCCGTAGGGGTCTCCTACAATGAGCGGTTCTTC. V is TRBV7-3 and J is TRBJ2-1; a weak D match, TRBD1 (5 bases). The germline gives CDR1 SGHTA, CDR2 FQGTGA. The CDR3 runs 15 residues.

This clonotype is medium-sized. CDR3 nucleotides: TGTGCCTCAACAGGGGGAATGGCCGGGGAGCTGTTTTTT. It yields the protein CASTGGMAGELFF. The chain uses TRBV30 and TRBJ2-2; 8 bases agree with TRBD1. CDR1 is GTSNPN, CDR2 SVGIG, per germline (reference sequence). CDR3 length equals 13 residues. V was pared by 7 bases and J by 6 bases, with 7 bases of the junction left unmatched.

This clonotype rates as medium-sized. The chain combines TRBV29-1 with TRBJ1-1; D is uncertain. This CDR3 region has 13 residues. Germline V gene sequence: CDR1 SQVTM, CDR2 ANQGSEA. V lost 0 bases and J 4 bases, leaving 9 bases between the germline ends. CDR3 sequence: CSVEEDPGTEAFF. The CDR3 DNA follows: TGCAGCGTTGAAGAAGACCCGGGCACTGAAGCTTTCTTT.

Within the sample, this clonotype is large. V is TRBV18 and J is TRBJ2-4, with 8 bases that match TRBD1. V shed 0 bases and J 8 bases; nucleotides not matched to a gene: 6. The CDR3 is 15 amino acids. CDR1 is KGHSH and CDR2 is LQKENI in the germline V gene. The CDR3 sequence: CASSPPDRASDIQYF. The CDR3 region has the DNA TGTGCCAGCTCACCACCGGACAGGGCATCCGACATTCAGTACTTC.

In its sample, this clonotype is large. This chain uses TRBV28 with TRBJ2-7; no reliable D call. CDR1 is MDHEN and CDR2 is SYDVKM in the germline V gene. V was cut by 5 bases and J by 0 bases, with 5 bases left in between. CDR3 size: 12 residues. CDR3 amino acids: CASSPYSYEQYF. Written as DNA, the CDR3 is TGTGCCAGCAGTCCCTACTCCTACGAGCAGTACTTC.

This clonotype is deemed large (0.1 to 1%). The rearrangement links TRBV9 to TRBJ2-3, with 9 bases that match TRBD2. This CDR3 region has 16 residues. V gave up 1 base and J gave up 2 bases; unmatched junction bases: 5. The germline V gene encodes CDR1 SGDLS and CDR2 YYNGEE. Here the CDR3 reads CASSVIAGEYTDTQYF. CDR3 coding DNA: TGTGCCAGCAGCGTAATAGCGGGGGAGTACACAGATACGCAGTATTTT.

This clonotype is medium-sized. The rearrangement joins TRBV20-1 to TRBJ2-7; D unresolved. Deletions cut 2 bases from V and 7 bases from J, with 9 bases between. The CDR3 has 11 residues. Germline-derived CDR1 and CDR2 are DFQATT and SNEGSKA (reference sequence). The chain's CDR3 is CSARLDWEQYF. The CDR3 DNA follows: TGCAGTGCTAGATTGGATTGGGAGCAGTACTTC.